The source of this T cell receptor (beta chain) is a study of cytomegalovirus exposure and HLA in healthy donors. Study results and caveats: Later work found most CMV-associated TCR beta chains apparently HLA-restricted. Later analysis revealed greater clonal expansion in HLA-associated TCR beta chains than in equally common others. Trimming of TCR beta V- and J-genes showed a link, identified in a later analysis, to a missense DCLRE1C variant. Several of the most significant clusters were apparently associated with common viral pathogens in a later analysis.

Use of 60 Vbeta and 13 Jbeta primers characterized the PCR. Data came from immunoSEQ multiplex PCR; TCRdb stores just in-frame clones and leaves some out. The profile shows tens of thousands of clones, around 73% of them singletons. On this clone itself: Antigen: not known.

This CDR3 contains 14 residues. Germline lookup yields CDR1 MDHEN and CDR2 SYDVKM. The ends were cut back, 5 bases at V and 2 bases at J, with 10 bases in the middle. This receptor was identified in a woman aged 40 to 55 in good health and CMV-seropositive. The sequenced sample was PBMCs. The chain combines TRBV28 with TRBJ1-5; a possible D gene is TRBD1 (6 bases). The CDR3 sequence is CASSQQGGNQPQHF. The CDR3 DNA follows: TGTGCCAGCAGTCAACAGGGAGGCAATCAGCCCCAGCATTTT.